The clone carrying this T cell receptor (beta chain) is a singleton in its sample. This sample is part of a study of control samples from healthy donors and cancer patients. The data were produced by immunoSEQ multiplex PCR, yet TCRdb's version contains in-frame clones alone and is incomplete. The profile shows approximately 92,000 clones, approximately 93% of them singletons. In germline, CDR1 is DFQATT, CDR2 SNEGSKA (reference sequence). This CDR3 region has 13 residues. V was shortened by 3 bases and J by 5 bases, with 11 bases between the two germline ends. The source of this sequence is a woman aged 25 to 45 in good health. Material for sequencing was blood. The chain has TRBV20-1 and TRBJ2-1; possibly TRBD1 or TRBD2 for D (6 bases each). The CDR3 DNA is TGCAGTGCTAGTGCGGGACATGACAATGAGCAGTTCTTC. Encoded protein: CSASAGHDNEQFF.